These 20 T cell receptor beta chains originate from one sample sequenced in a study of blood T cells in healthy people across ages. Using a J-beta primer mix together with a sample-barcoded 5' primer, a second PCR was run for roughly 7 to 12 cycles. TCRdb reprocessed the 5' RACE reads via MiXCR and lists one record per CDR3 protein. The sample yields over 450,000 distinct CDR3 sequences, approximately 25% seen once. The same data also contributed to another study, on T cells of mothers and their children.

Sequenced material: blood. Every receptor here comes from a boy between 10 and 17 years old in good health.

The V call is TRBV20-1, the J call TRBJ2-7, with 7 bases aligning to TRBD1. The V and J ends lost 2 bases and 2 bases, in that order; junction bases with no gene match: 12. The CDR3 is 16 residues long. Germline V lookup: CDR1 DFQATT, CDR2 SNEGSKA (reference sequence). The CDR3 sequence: CSARNPLDRAPYEQYF. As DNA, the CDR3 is TGCAGTGCTAGAAATCCTTTAGACAGGGCCCCCTACGAGCAGTACTTC.

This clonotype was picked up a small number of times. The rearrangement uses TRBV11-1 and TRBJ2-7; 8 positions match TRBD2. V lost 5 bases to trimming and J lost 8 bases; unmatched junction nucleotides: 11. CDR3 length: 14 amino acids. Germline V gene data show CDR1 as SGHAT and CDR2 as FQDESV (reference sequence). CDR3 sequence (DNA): TGTGCCAGCAGCGACCCGGGACTAGTGGGTAAGCAGTACTTC. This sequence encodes CASSDPGLVGKQYF.

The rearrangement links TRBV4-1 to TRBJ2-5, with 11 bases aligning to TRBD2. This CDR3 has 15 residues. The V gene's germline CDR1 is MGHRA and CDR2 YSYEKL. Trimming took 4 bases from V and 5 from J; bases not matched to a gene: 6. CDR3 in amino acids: CASSPTWTSGETQYF. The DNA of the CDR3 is TGCGCCAGCAGCCCCACATGGACTAGCGGGGAGACCCAGTACTTC.

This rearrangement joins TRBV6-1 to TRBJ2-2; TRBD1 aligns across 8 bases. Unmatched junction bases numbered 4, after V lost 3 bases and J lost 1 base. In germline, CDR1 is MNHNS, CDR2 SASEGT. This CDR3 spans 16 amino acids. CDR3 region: CASSDPGGKNTGELFF. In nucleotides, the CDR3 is TGTGCCAGCAGTGACCCAGGGGGCAAGAACACCGGGGAGCTGTTTTTT.

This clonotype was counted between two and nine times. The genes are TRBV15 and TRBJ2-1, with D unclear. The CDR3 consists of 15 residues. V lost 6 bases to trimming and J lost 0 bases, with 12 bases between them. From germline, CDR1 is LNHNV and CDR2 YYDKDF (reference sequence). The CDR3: CATRSRPSSYNEQFF. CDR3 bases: TGTGCCACCAGATCCAGACCTAGCTCCTACAATGAGCAGTTCTTC.

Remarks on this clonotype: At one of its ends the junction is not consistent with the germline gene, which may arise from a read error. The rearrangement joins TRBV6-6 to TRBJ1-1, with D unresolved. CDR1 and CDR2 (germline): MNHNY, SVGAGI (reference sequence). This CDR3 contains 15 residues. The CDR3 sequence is CASSYEEGRNPEAFF. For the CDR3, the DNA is TGTGCCAGCAGTTACGAGGAAGGGAGGAACCCTGAAGCTTTCTTT.

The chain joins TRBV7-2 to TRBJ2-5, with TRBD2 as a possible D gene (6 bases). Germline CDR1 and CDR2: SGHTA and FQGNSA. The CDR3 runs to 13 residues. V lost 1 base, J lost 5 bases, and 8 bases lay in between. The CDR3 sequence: CASSLVRDETQYF. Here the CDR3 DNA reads TGTGCCAGCAGCTTAGTGCGGGACGAGACCCAGTACTTC.

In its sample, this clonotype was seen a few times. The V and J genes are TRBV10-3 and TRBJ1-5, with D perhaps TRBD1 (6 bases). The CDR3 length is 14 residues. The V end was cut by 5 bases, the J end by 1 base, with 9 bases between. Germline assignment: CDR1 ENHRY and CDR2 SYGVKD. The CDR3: CAISSRGSNQPQHF. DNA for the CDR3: TGTGCCATCAGTTCGAGGGGGAGCAATCAGCCCCAGCATTTT.

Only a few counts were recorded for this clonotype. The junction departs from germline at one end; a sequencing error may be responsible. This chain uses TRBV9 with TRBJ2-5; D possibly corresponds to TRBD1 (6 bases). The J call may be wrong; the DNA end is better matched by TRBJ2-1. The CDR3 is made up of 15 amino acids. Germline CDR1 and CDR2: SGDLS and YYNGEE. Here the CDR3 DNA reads TGTGCCGGCAGCGTACGAGCAAGGGGGACGGGTGAGCAGTTCTTC. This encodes CAGSVRARGTGEQFF.

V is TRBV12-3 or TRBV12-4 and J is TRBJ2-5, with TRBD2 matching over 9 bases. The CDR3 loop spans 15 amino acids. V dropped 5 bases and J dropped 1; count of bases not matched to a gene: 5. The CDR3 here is CASSRYSGGQETQYF. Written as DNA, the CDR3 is TGTGCCAGCAGTCGGTATAGCGGGGGCCAAGAGACCCAGTACTTC.

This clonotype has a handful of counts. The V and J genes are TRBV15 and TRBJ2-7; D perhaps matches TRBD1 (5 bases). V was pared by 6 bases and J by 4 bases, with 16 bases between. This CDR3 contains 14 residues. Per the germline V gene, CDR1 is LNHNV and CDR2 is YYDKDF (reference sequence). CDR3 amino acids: CATSPRQTVYEQYF. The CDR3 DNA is TGTGCCACCAGTCCTCGGCAGACAGTATACGAGCAGTACTTC. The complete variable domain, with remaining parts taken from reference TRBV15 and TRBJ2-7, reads DAMVIQNPRYQVTQFGKPVTLSCSQTLNHNVMYWYQQKSSQAPKLLFHYYDKDFNNEADTPDNFQSRRPNTSFCFLDIRSPGLGDTAMYLCATSPRQTVYEQYFGPGTRLTVT.

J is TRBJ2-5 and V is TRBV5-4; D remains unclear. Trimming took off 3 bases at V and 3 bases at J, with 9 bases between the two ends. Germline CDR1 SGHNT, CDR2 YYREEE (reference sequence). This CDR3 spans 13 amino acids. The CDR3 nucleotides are TGTGCCAGCAGCTCGTGGGGTGAAGAGACCCAGTACTTC. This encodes CASSSWGEETQYF.

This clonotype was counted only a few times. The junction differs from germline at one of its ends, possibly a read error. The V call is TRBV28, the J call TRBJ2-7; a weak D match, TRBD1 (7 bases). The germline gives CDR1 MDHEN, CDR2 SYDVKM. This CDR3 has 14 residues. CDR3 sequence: CASHTAGQSCEQYF. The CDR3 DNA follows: TGTGCCAGCCATACTGCGGGACAGTCCTGCGAGCAGTACTTC.

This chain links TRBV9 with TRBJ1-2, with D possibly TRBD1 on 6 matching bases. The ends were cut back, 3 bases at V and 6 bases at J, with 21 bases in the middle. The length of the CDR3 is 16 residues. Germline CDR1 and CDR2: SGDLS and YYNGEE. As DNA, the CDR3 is TGTGCCAGCAGCGAGGGACGGGACATATTTCCGAATGGCTACACCTTC. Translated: CASSEGRDIFPNGYTF.

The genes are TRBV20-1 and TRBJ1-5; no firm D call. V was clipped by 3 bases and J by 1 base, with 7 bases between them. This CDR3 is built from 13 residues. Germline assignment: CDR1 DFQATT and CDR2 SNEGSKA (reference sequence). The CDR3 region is CSARSLSNQPQHF. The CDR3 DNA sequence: TGCAGTGCTAGGTCCCTCAGCAATCAGCCCCAGCATTTT.

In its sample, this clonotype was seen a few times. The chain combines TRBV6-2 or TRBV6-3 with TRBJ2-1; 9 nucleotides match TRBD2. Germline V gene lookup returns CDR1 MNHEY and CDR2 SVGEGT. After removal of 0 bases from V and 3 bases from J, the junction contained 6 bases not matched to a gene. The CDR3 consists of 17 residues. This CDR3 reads CASSYSPPSGIYNEQFF. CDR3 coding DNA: TGTGCCAGCAGTTACTCGCCTCCTAGCGGGATCTACAATGAGCAGTTCTTC.

The CDR3 region is CASSLGTGGLSYEQYF. The CDR3, as DNA: TGCGCCAGCAGCCTGGGCACAGGTGGGCTCTCCTACGAGCAGTACTTC. The chain uses TRBV5-1 and TRBJ2-7, with D possibly matching TRBD1 (5 bases). Germline-derived CDR1 and CDR2 are SGHRS and YFSETQ. V gave up 4 bases and J gave up 0 bases, with 17 bases separating them. The CDR3 contains 16 residues.

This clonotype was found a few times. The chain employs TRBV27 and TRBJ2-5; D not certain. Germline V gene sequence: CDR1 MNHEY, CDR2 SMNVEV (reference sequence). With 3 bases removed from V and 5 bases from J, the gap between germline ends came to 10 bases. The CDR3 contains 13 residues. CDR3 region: CASSFSIFETQYF. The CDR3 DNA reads TGTGCCAGCAGTTTCTCCATTTTTGAGACCCAGTACTTC.

CDR3 DNA sequence: TGTGCCAGCAGTGAAACCCTAACGGGCGCTGAAGCTTTCTTT. Its translation is CASSETLTGAEAFF. The V gene is TRBV2, the J gene TRBJ1-1, with D unclear. The length of the CDR3 is 14 residues. Germline CDR1 is SNHLY and CDR2 is FYNNEI. Trimming stripped 2 bases from V and 6 bases from J, with 13 bases between. The complete variable domain, with remaining parts taken from reference TRBV2 and TRBJ1-1, reads EPEVTQTPSHQVTQMGQEVILRCVPISNHLYFYWYRQILGQKVEFLVSFYNNEISEKSEIFDDQFSVERPDGSNFTLKIRSTKLEDSAMYFCASSETLTGAEAFFGQGTRLTVV.

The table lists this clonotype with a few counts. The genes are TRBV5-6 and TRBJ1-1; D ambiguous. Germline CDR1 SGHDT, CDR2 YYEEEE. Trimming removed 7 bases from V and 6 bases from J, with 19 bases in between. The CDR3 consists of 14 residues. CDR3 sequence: CASGSVGGGAEAFF. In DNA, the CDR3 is TGTGCCAGCGGCTCCGTCGGAGGTGGCGCTGAAGCTTTCTTT.